This TCR beta chain stems from a study of Ad26.COV2.S vaccination and SARS-CoV-2 variants. Study as a whole: The Ad26.COV2.S arm of the COV1001 trial was where the donor was placed. Recipients of Ad26.COV2.S got it intramuscularly, once or twice 56 days apart.

Data came from immunoSEQ multiplex PCR; TCRdb stores just in-frame clones and leaves some out. The sample lists over 400,000 clones; around 91% were seen once. Treatment denoted: around 19 received Ad26.COV2.S at low or high dose, single or two shots; roughly five received placebo; per-sample allocation not given. Day 63 after the first vaccine or placebo injection was the time point for sampling. An 18-55-year-old adult in Boston served as donor. Vaccination used an Ad26 vector expressing Wuhan-strain SARS-CoV-2 spike. The germline gives CDR1 SQVTM, CDR2 ANQGSEA. V lost 5 bases to trimming and J lost 3 bases, with 7 bases between them. CDR3 length equals 11 residues.

The TCR sequence derives from a person between 18 and 65 years old who received the Ad26.COV2.S COVID-19 vaccine or a placebo. The sample was peripheral blood, taken in a trial of Ad26.COV2.S vaccine versus placebo. V gene TRBV29-1 combines with J gene TRBJ1-2, with D unresolved. The DNA for the CDR3 is TGCAGCGTTTTCTCAGACTATGGCTACACCTTC. It translates to CSVFSDYGYTF.